This T cell receptor (beta chain) was recorded in a study of blood T cells in healthy people across ages. This clonotype was seen a handful of times. Alongside a J-beta primer mix, a sample-barcoded 5' primer served in a second PCR lasting roughly 6 to 12 cycles. MiXCR, run by TCRdb on the 5' RACE reads, gives a single entry per CDR3 protein. The table has some 1.5 million distinct CDR3 sequences, 28% seen once. The length of the CDR3 is 19 residues. In germline, CDR1 is DFQATT, CDR2 SNEGSKA (reference sequence). The junction had 19 bases not matched to a gene; V was cut back by 6 bases and J by 2 bases.

The origin of this receptor is a woman aged 25 to 45 in good health. Sequencing input: blood. The chain links TRBV20-1 to TRBJ2-1, with TRBD2 matching over 10 bases. CDR3 sequence reads: CSATLGGLALGKAYNEQFF. The CDR3, as DNA: TGCAGTGCCACCTTGGGGGGACTAGCGTTAGGCAAGGCCTACAATGAGCAGTTCTTC.